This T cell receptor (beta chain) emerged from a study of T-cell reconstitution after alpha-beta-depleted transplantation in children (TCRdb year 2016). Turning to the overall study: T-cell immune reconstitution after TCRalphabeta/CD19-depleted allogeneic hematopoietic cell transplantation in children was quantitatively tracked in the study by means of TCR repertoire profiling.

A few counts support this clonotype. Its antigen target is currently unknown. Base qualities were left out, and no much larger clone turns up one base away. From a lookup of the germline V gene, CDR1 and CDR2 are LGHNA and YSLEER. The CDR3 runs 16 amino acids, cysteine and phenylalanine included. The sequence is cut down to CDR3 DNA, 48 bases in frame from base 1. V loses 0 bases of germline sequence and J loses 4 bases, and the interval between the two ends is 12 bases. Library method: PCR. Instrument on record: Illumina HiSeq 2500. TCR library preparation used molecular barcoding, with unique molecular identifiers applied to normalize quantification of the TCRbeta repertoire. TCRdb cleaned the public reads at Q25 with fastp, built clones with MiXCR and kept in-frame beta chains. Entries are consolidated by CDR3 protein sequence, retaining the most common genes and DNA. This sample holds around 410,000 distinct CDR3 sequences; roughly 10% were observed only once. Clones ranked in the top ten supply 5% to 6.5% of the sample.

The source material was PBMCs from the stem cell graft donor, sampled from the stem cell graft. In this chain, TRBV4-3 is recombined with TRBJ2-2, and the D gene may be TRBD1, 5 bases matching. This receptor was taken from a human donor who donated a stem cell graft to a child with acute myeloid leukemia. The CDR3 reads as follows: CASSQDGSGPTGELFF. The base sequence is TGCGCCAGCAGCCAAGATGGTTCAGGGCCCACCGGGGAGCTGTTTTTT.